This TCR beta chain emerged from a study of vaccination effects on CD4 cells after COVID-19. Study at large: The cohort was immunized with two doses of either the BNT162b2 or mRNA-1273 vaccine. Study-level findings and limits: Healthy vaccine recipients' vaccine-induced clones were almost all SARS-CoV-2 mono-reactive.

Antigen-specific CD4+ T cells were expanded with viral peptide pools in the ViraFEST assay before sequencing. An approximately 10-day culture period preceded the isolation of CD4+ T cells. The vaccine recipients had no prior SARS-CoV-2 infection, with negative nucleocapsid antibodies. Cultures got half-medium changes with IL-2 on days 3 and 7. Comment on this clone: Its antigen is currently unknown.

Assay: immunoSEQ multiplex PCR; the TCRdb copy retains only in-frame clones and omits some. The sample records tens of thousands of clones, 60% to 85% being singletons. The germline V gene has CDR1 MDHEN and CDR2 SYDVKM. Trimming left V 3 bases short and J 6 bases short, with 18 bases between. This CDR3 spans 15 amino acids. The sample in question was CD4+ T cells from PBMCs cultured with SARS-CoV-2 spike peptides, obtained before COVID-19 vaccination. J is TRBJ2-7 and V is TRBV28, with a weak D call TRBD2 (6 bases). This TCR was recovered from a human donor who received a COVID-19 vaccine. CDR3 residues: CASSFGGGSPSEQYV. CDR3 DNA: TGTGCCAGCAGTTTTGGGGGAGGTAGCCCCTCCGAGCAGTACGTC.